These T cell receptor beta chains were read from a single sample in a study of beta chain features in type 1 diabetes. Generated by immunoSEQ multiplex PCR, the TCRdb table keeps only in-frame clones and is missing some. Of roughly 230,000 clones detected, 9% to 10% appear once; the ten largest clones hold 0.03% to 0.04%. The specimen sequenced was naive CD4+ T cells from blood. These receptors were taken from a young woman in good health. Each CDR3 is given with its conserved first and last residue. A D gene is named only where the DNA matches it firmly. Clone size appears in some rows only: once, few, many, or a class for an expanded clone.

V gene: TRBV9
clone size: few
J gene: TRBJ2-2
D gene: TRBD2
CDR3 DNA: TGTGCCAGCAGCGTAGTGGGGCTAGCGGGGGGGCTCGTGGAGCTGTTTTTT
CDR3 protein: CASSVVGLAGGLVELFF

V gene: TRBV14
clone size: NA
J gene: TRBJ1-2
D gene: TRBD1
CDR3 DNA: TGTGCCAGCAGCAGGGACAGAAGCTATGGCTACACCTTC
CDR3 protein: CASSRDRSYGYTF

V gene: TRBV14
clone size: NA
J gene: TRBJ2-1
D gene: NA
CDR3 DNA: TGTGCCAGCAGCCAATTAGGAGGGGGCTGGAAAAATGAGCAGTTCTTC
CDR3 protein: CASSQLGGGWKNEQFF

V gene: TRBV6-5
clone size: NA
J gene: TRBJ1-2
D gene: NA
CDR3 DNA: TGTGCCAGCAGCAGCAGGGAGGACTATGGCTACACCTTC
CDR3 protein: CASSSREDYGYTF

V gene: TRBV25-1
clone size: few
J gene: TRBJ2-5
D gene: NA
CDR3 DNA: TGTGCCAGCAGTGACCTAGCGATCTGGGAGACCCAGTACTTC
CDR3 protein: CASSDLAIWETQYF

V gene: TRBV14
clone size: NA
J gene: TRBJ1-2
D gene: TRBD1
CDR3 DNA: TGTGCCAGCAGCCAAGGGGGCACCAGGATCGACAGGGACTGGAACACTGGCTACACCTTC
CDR3 protein: CASSQGGTRIDRDWNTGYTF

V gene: TRBV7-6
clone size: NA
J gene: TRBJ2-3
D gene: TRBD2
CDR3 DNA: TGTGCCAGCAGCTCAGGACTAGAAGCAGATACGCAGTATTTT
CDR3 protein: CASSSGLEADTQYF

V gene: TRBV30
clone size: NA
J gene: TRBJ1-5
D gene: TRBD1
CDR3 DNA: TGTGCCTGGAGTGTGAGAAGGGGGCGGGATCAGCCCCAGCATTTT
CDR3 protein: CAWSVRRGRDQPQHF

V gene: TRBV9
clone size: many
J gene: TRBJ2-3
D gene: TRBD2
CDR3 DNA: TGTGCCAGCAGCGTAGGCCTAGCGGAAGATACGCAGTATTTT
CDR3 protein: CASSVGLAEDTQYF

V gene: TRBV19
clone size: few
J gene: TRBJ2-7
D gene: NA
CDR3 DNA: TGTGCCAGTAGTATAGGCGACTACTCCTACGAGCAGTACTTC
CDR3 protein: CASSIGDYSYEQYF

V gene: TRBV30
clone size: NA
J gene: TRBJ1-2
D gene: NA
CDR3 DNA: TGTGCCTGGAGTGCCCTGAGCTATGGCTACACCTTC
CDR3 protein: CAWSALSYGYTF

V gene: TRBV29-1
clone size: NA
J gene: TRBJ2-1
D gene: TRBD1
CDR3 DNA: TGCAGCGTGGGGGACAGGTGGAATGAGCAGTTCTTC
CDR3 protein: CSVGDRWNEQFF

V gene: TRBV5-1
clone size: few
J gene: TRBJ2-3
D gene: TRBD2
CDR3 DNA: TGCGCCAGCAGCTTGAGCCTAGCGGGAACCACAGATACGCAGTATTTT
CDR3 protein: CASSLSLAGTTDTQYF

V gene: TRBV5-1
clone size: few
J gene: TRBJ2-5
D gene: NA
CDR3 DNA: TGCGCCAGCAGCTCCGGGACTCGCCAAGAGACCCAGTACTTC
CDR3 protein: CASSSGTRQETQYF

V gene: TRBV5-1
clone size: NA
J gene: TRBJ2-2
D gene: NA
CDR3 DNA: TGCGCCAGCAGCACATACAGGGGACTGAACACCGGGGAGCTGTTTTTT
CDR3 protein: CASSTYRGLNTGELFF

V gene: TRBV4-1
clone size: NA
J gene: TRBJ1-4
D gene: NA
CDR3 DNA: TGCGCCAGCAGCCTAGCGCAAGGGAGGTGGAATGAAAAACTGTTTTTT
CDR3 protein: CASSLAQGRWNEKLFF

V gene: TRBV11-2
clone size: few
J gene: TRBJ2-1
D gene: NA
CDR3 DNA: TGTGCCAGCAGCTTCGCCGCGGGGGCGAAATACAATGAGCAGTTCTTC
CDR3 protein: CASSFAAGAKYNEQFF

V gene: TRBV7-2
clone size: few
J gene: TRBJ2-6
D gene: TRBD2
CDR3 DNA: TGTGCCGGCAGTTTGGCGGGAGGTTCCCGGGGGGGGGCCAACGTCCTGACTTTC
CDR3 protein: CAGSLAGGSRGGANVLTF

V gene: TRBV5-1
clone size: NA
J gene: TRBJ1-1
D gene: TRBD1
CDR3 DNA: TGCGCCAGCAGCTTGGGGACAGGGGGAGACACTGAAGCTTTCTTT
CDR3 protein: CASSLGTGGDTEAFF

V gene: TRBV19
clone size: few
J gene: TRBJ1-2
D gene: TRBD1
CDR3 DNA: TGTGCCAGTAGTCTCTGGGACAGACCGGGAGGCTACACCTTC
CDR3 protein: CASSLWDRPGGYTF

V gene: TRBV19
clone size: NA
J gene: TRBJ2-5
D gene: NA
CDR3 DNA: TGTGCCAGTAGTATCTTCGGCGGGACCCGGGGGGAGACCCAGTACTTC
CDR3 protein: CASSIFGGTRGETQYF

V gene: TRBV7-3
clone size: NA
J gene: TRBJ1-1
D gene: NA
CDR3 DNA: TGTGCCAGCAGCCGGGGGGATAAGCTTGAAGCTTTCTTT
CDR3 protein: CASSRGDKLEAFF

V gene: TRBV29-1
clone size: NA
J gene: TRBJ1-1
D gene: NA
CDR3 DNA: TGCAGCGGTAAAACAGCGAACACTGAAGCTTTCTTT
CDR3 protein: CSGKTANTEAFF

V gene: TRBV5-1
clone size: few
J gene: TRBJ2-2
D gene: NA
CDR3 DNA: TGCGCCAGCAGCTTGGGAGAAAGTCCCGGGGAGCTGTTTTTT
CDR3 protein: CASSLGESPGELFF

V gene: TRBV30
clone size: NA
J gene: TRBJ2-2
D gene: TRBD2
CDR3 DNA: TGTGCCTGGGGACGACTAGCGGGATTTTTCACCGGGGAGCTGTTTTTT
CDR3 protein: CAWGRLAGFFTGELFF

V gene: TRBV23-1
clone size: many
J gene: TRBJ2-3
D gene: NA
CDR3 DNA: TGCGCCAGCGGGCAGGGGGCGTCCAGCGGGGGGTTGAGAGATACGCAGTATTTT
CDR3 protein: CASGQGASSGGLRDTQYF

V gene: TRBV12-5
clone size: few
J gene: TRBJ1-2
D gene: NA
CDR3 DNA: TGTGCTAGTGGTTTGCTCCAACAGGGTCAGTCTATCGGTGGCTACACCTTC
CDR3 protein: CASGLLQQGQSIGGYTF

V gene: TRBV19
clone size: few
J gene: TRBJ1-2
D gene: NA
CDR3 DNA: TGTGCCAGTAGTACAGTTAACTATGGCTACACCTTC
CDR3 protein: CASSTVNYGYTF

V gene: TRBV6-6
clone size: NA
J gene: TRBJ1-1
D gene: NA
CDR3 DNA: TGTGCCAGCAGTTACTCGAGGACAGACACTGAAGCTTTCTTT
CDR3 protein: CASSYSRTDTEAFF

V gene: TRBV6-1
clone size: NA
J gene: TRBJ1-1
D gene: NA
CDR3 DNA: TGTGCCAGCATCAGGGGCGGAACTGAAGCTTTCTTT
CDR3 protein: CASIRGGTEAFF

V gene: TRBV19
clone size: NA
J gene: TRBJ1-3
D gene: TRBD1
CDR3 DNA: TGTGCCAGTAGTAGGGGACAGCCTGGAAACACCATATATTTT
CDR3 protein: CASSRGQPGNTIYF

V gene: TRBV28
clone size: few
J gene: TRBJ2-3
D gene: NA
CDR3 DNA: TGTGCCAGCGCCGAGCGCACAGATACGCAGTATTTT
CDR3 protein: CASAERTDTQYF

V gene: TRBV6-1
clone size: few
J gene: TRBJ2-7
D gene: TRBD2
CDR3 DNA: TGTGCCAGCAGTGAATCTAGCGGGAGGGAAGAGCAGTACTTC
CDR3 protein: CASSESSGREEQYF

V gene: TRBV7-8
clone size: few
J gene: TRBJ2-3
D gene: TRBD2
CDR3 DNA: TGTGCCAGCAGCTTCTCTAGCGGGGGTTCTAGCACAGATACGCAGTATTTT
CDR3 protein: CASSFSSGGSSTDTQYF

V gene: TRBV7-9
clone size: many
J gene: TRBJ1-2
D gene: NA
CDR3 DNA: TGTGCCAGCAGCCCAGAGACAGGCCTAGCCCTCCGCTACACCTTC
CDR3 protein: CASSPETGLALRYTF

V gene: TRBV6-6
clone size: few
J gene: TRBJ1-5
D gene: TRBD1
CDR3 DNA: TGTGCCAGCAGCTACAGGACAGGGGGCAAGCAGCCCCAGCATTTT
CDR3 protein: CASSYRTGGKQPQHF

V gene: TRBV5-4
clone size: NA
J gene: TRBJ2-5
D gene: TRBD1
CDR3 DNA: TGTGCCAGCAGCAAAACAGGGGGCACCCAAGAGACCCAGTACTTC
CDR3 protein: CASSKTGGTQETQYF

V gene: TRBV9
clone size: few
J gene: TRBJ2-7
D gene: NA
CDR3 DNA: TGTGCCAGCAGCGTAGATGGCGGAAGCTCCTACGAGCAGTACTTC
CDR3 protein: CASSVDGGSSYEQYF

V gene: TRBV19
clone size: NA
J gene: TRBJ2-5
D gene: TRBD1
CDR3 DNA: TGTGCCAGTAGCCTCACAGGGGCACAAGAGACCCAGTACTTC
CDR3 protein: CASSLTGAQETQYF

V gene: TRBV5-1
clone size: few
J gene: TRBJ2-7
D gene: NA
CDR3 DNA: TGCGCCAGCAGCTTGGAGGCAGGGGGACTAGGCGAGCAGTACTTC
CDR3 protein: CASSLEAGGLGEQYF